The next 27 T cell receptor beta chains were all read from a single sample in a study of T cell changes during pregnancy in multiple sclerosis. TCRdb keeps only in-frame clones here, not all; method: immunoSEQ multiplex PCR. The sample gives some 29,000 clones, 89% of which show up once; around 10% is in the top ten. Sequenced material: CD8+ T cells from peripheral blood mononuclear cells, taken in the third trimester of pregnancy. Every receptor here comes from a female donor with multiple sclerosis, enrolled in a pregnancy study.

The chain has TRBV7-9 and TRBJ1-2, with TRBD1 as a possible D gene (5 bases). Germline CDR1 is SEHNR and CDR2 is FQNEAQ (reference sequence). Trimming took off 1 base at V and 4 bases at J, with 7 bases between the two ends. The CDR3 contains 13 residues. The CDR3 bases are TGTGCCAGCAGCTTAGAGACAGCCTATGGCTACACCTTC. Encoded protein: CASSLETAYGYTF.

This clone was seen just once. This chain uses TRBV5-1 with TRBJ2-1; TRBD1 might be the D (6 bases). The V gene's germline CDR1 is SGHRS and CDR2 YFSETQ. The CDR3 loop spans 14 amino acids. The V gene lost 2 bases and the J gene lost 7 bases, with 13 bases spanning the gap. CDR3 in amino acids: CASSLYTGRNEQFF. The DNA of the CDR3 is TGCGCCAGCAGCTTATATACAGGGAGAAATGAGCAGTTCTTC.

The CDR3 sequence is CASSFGQGMRYDEQFF. The CDR3, as DNA: TGTGCCAGCAGCTTCGGACAGGGGATGCGTTATGATGAGCAGTTCTTC. The rearrangement links TRBV7-9 to TRBJ2-1; 9 bases are shared with TRBD1. The V gene end was trimmed by 3 bases and the J gene end by 8 bases; junction bases not matched to a gene: 11. There are 16 residues in the CDR3. Germline CDR1 and CDR2: SEHNR and FQNEAQ (reference sequence).

This chain joins TRBV15 and TRBJ2-1; D unclear. V lost 1 base to trimming and J lost 10 bases, with 14 bases between them. The germline gives CDR1 LNHNV, CDR2 YYDKDF (reference sequence). The CDR3 totals 14 residues. This CDR3 is CATSRATSVPEQFF. The CDR3, as DNA: TGTGCCACCAGCAGAGCCACCTCGGTTCCCGAGCAGTTCTTC.

V is TRBV2 and J is TRBJ2-3; 10 bases are a match to TRBD2. CDR3 length: 15 residues. V shed 4 bases, J shed 8 bases, and the junction held 9 bases outside the gene matches. Germline V lookup: CDR1 SNHLY, CDR2 FYNNEI. This chain's CDR3 is CASSGASGREFTQYF. CDR3 DNA sequence: TGTGCCAGCAGTGGGGCTAGCGGGAGAGAGTTTACGCAGTATTTT.

The rearrangement joins TRBV14 to TRBJ1-5, with 11 positions matching TRBD1. The J segment lost 0 bases and the V segment lost 1 base, leaving 11 bases of the junction unmatched. The CDR3 consists of 20 residues. The germline CDR1 and CDR2 sequences are SGHDN and FVKESK. The CDR3 DNA follows: TGTGCCAGCAGCCAAGTGATCGGGACAGGGGGATTTTATAGCAATCAGCCCCAGCATTTT. Its protein is CASSQVIGTGGFYSNQPQHF.

The rearrangement links TRBV6-5 to TRBJ2-3, with 9 bases fitting TRBD2. This CDR3 contains 14 residues. Looked up from germline, CDR1 is MNHEY and CDR2 is SVGAGI. V dropped 6 bases and J dropped 5; count of bases not matched to a gene: 6. The CDR3 DNA follows: TGTGCCAGCAGCATAGCGGGAGAGGGAGATACGCAGTATTTT. Protein product: CASSIAGEGDTQYF.

This clone was detected only once. This chain's CDR3 is CASSQKTAGGYTF. DNA of the CDR3: TGTGCCAGCAGTCAAAAGACGGCGGGAGGCTACACCTTC. V is TRBV27 and J is TRBJ1-2; D is undetermined. This CDR3 is built from 13 residues. Trimming took off 5 bases at V and 8 bases at J, with 15 bases between the two ends. Germline V lookup: CDR1 MNHEY, CDR2 SMNVEV (reference sequence).

This clone occurred once. The J gene is TRBJ2-5, the V gene TRBV27, with a possible D match to TRBD2 (6 bases). Germline CDR1 and CDR2: MNHEY and SMNVEV (reference sequence). The CDR3 is made up of 14 amino acids. Trimming pared 5 bases from V and 1 base from J, leaving 11 bases between. The CDR3 loop is CASSRAGIQETQYF. Here the CDR3 DNA reads TGTGCCAGCAGTCGAGCGGGCATCCAAGAGACCCAGTACTTC.

This chain links TRBV30 with TRBJ2-6; TRBD1 aligns across 10 bases. This CDR3 contains 16 residues. Germline CDR1 reads GTSNPN; CDR2 reads SVGIG (reference sequence). The ends lost 2 bases at V and 0 bases at J; junction bases unmatched: 1. CDR3 sequence: CAWSRTGGSGANVLTF. The DNA for the CDR3 is TGTGCCTGGAGTAGGACAGGGGGCTCTGGGGCCAACGTCCTGACTTTC.

The chain joins TRBV19 to TRBJ1-5, with D possibly matching TRBD1 (6 bases). This CDR3 is 14 amino acids long. V dropped 1 base and J dropped 4 bases, with 8 bases sitting between them. CDR1 and CDR2 (germline): LNHDA, SQIVND (reference sequence). The CDR3 DNA is TGTGCCAGTAGTATAGCCAGGGGAAATCAGCCCCAGCATTTT. It yields the protein CASSIARGNQPQHF.

The chain combines TRBV27 with TRBJ2-2; 8 bases agree with TRBD2. J lost 4 bases, V lost 5 bases, and 12 bases had no gene match. Germline V gene lookup returns CDR1 MNHEY and CDR2 SMNVEV (reference sequence). This CDR3 region has 17 residues. The CDR3 region is CASSDLRTGGRTGELFF. The DNA of the CDR3 is TGTGCCAGCAGTGATCTTCGGACGGGAGGGCGCACCGGGGAGCTGTTTTTT.

CDR3 sequence reads: CASSSPGQLNEQFF. DNA of the CDR3: TGTGCCAGCAGCTCACCGGGACAGCTTAATGAGCAGTTCTTC. V gene TRBV7-9 combines with J gene TRBJ2-1; 7 bases are shared with TRBD1. The CDR3 loop spans 14 amino acids. J lost 7 bases, V lost 4 bases, and 7 bases had no gene match. The germline V gene has CDR1 SEHNR and CDR2 FQNEAQ (reference sequence).

The chain combines TRBV6-1 with TRBJ2-1, with a tentative D call TRBD2 (5 bases). Germline CDR1 is MNHNS and CDR2 is SASEGT. This CDR3 has 15 amino acids. Trimming pared 3 bases from V and 0 bases from J, leaving 9 bases between. This CDR3 reads CASSDRESSYNEQFF. The CDR3 DNA is TGTGCCAGCAGTGATAGGGAGAGCTCCTACAATGAGCAGTTCTTC.

The chain carries TRBV19 and TRBJ1-1, with 8 bases matching TRBD1. The germline V gene has CDR1 LNHDA and CDR2 SQIVND (reference sequence). The CDR3 sequence is 15 residues long. After removal of 9 bases from V and 5 bases from J, the junction contained 14 bases not matched to a gene. The CDR3 sequence is CASPESGTGDTEAFF. Written as DNA, the CDR3 is TGTGCCAGCCCCGAATCCGGGACAGGAGATACTGAAGCTTTCTTT.

This clone was seen more than once but under ten times. The V and J genes are TRBV2 and TRBJ2-5; possibly TRBD2 for D (5 bases). The CDR3 is 15 amino acids. Per the germline V gene, CDR1 is SNHLY and CDR2 is FYNNEI. The V end lost 6 bases, the J end lost 2 bases, and 16 bases lay between the germline ends. Here the CDR3 DNA reads TGTGCCAGCAGCCCCGGGGAAGTCACGCAAGAGACCCAGTACTTC. Encoded protein: CASSPGEVTQETQYF.

The chain joins TRBV4-1 to TRBJ1-2; 8 nucleotides align to TRBD1. In germline, CDR1 is MGHRA, CDR2 YSYEKL. The CDR3 spans 15 residues. The trim removed 1 base at V and 5 bases at J, leaving 6 bases unmatched. As DNA, the CDR3 is TGCGCCAGCAGCCAAGTTTCAGGGGGCGCGTATGGCTACACCTTC. Protein product: CASSQVSGGAYGYTF.

The V gene is TRBV9, the J gene TRBJ1-1; TRBD1 aligns across 9 bases. After removal of 5 bases from V and 0 bases from J, the junction contained 2 bases not matched to a gene. This CDR3 is 14 amino acids long. The germline gives CDR1 SGDLS, CDR2 YYNGEE. The CDR3 here is CASSGQGMNTEAFF. DNA of the CDR3: TGTGCCAGCAGTGGACAGGGGATGAACACTGAAGCTTTCTTT.

This sequence joins TRBV2 and TRBJ1-3; no definite D call. Germline V gives CDR1 SNHLY, CDR2 FYNNEI. CDR3 size: 14 residues. Trimming left V 1 base short and J 0 bases short, with 4 bases between. The CDR3: CASSEEYSGNTIYF. The CDR3 nucleotides read TGTGCCAGCAGTGAAGAATACTCTGGAAACACCATATATTTT. Using reference TRBV2 and TRBJ1-3 for the parts outside the CDR3, the full variable domain is EPEVTQTPSHQVTQMGQEVILRCVPISNHLYFYWYRQILGQKVEFLVSFYNNEISEKSEIFDDQFSVERPDGSNFTLKIRSTKLEDSAMYFCASSEEYSGNTIYFGEGSWLTVV.

The rearrangement uses TRBV4-2 and TRBJ1-5; D is possibly TRBD1 (6 bases). The CDR3 covers 15 residues. CDR1 is LGHNA and CDR2 is YNFKEQ in the germline V gene. V shed 0 bases and J shed 6 bases, with 12 bases lying between them. CDR3 amino acids: CASSQDLGAGQPQHF. CDR3 bases: TGTGCCAGCAGCCAAGATCTGGGGGCTGGTCAGCCCCAGCATTTT.

This clone appeared once. This chain links TRBV7-9 with TRBJ2-3; 11 bases agree with TRBD1. The V segment lost 5 bases and the J segment 3 bases; nucleotides outside the gene matches: 4. The CDR3 spans 15 residues. CDR1 is SEHNR, CDR2 FQNEAQ, per germline (reference sequence). Here the CDR3 DNA reads TGTGCCAGCAGCGCCGGGGACAGGGGGACAGATACGCAGTATTTT. It encodes CASSAGDRGTDTQYF.

This chain uses TRBV7-3 with TRBJ2-3; weak D call: TRBD1 (5 bases). Trimming pared 3 bases from V and 1 base from J, leaving 5 bases between. Germline V gene data show CDR1 as SGHTA and CDR2 as FQGTGA. CDR3 length: 13 amino acids. In nucleotides, the CDR3 is TGTGCCAGCAGCTTCAGGGGCACAGATACGCAGTATTTT. As protein: CASSFRGTDTQYF.

The rearrangement links TRBV27 to TRBJ2-3; the D gene is possibly TRBD2 (5 bases). This CDR3 has 19 residues. V was pared by 5 bases and J by 0 bases, with 24 bases between. CDR1 is MNHEY, CDR2 SMNVEV, per germline (reference sequence). The CDR3 nucleotides are TGTGCCAGCAGTCCCAGGACTCCCCACCCCTTCCTTAGCACAGATACGCAGTATTTT. Protein product: CASSPRTPHPFLSTDTQYF.

The V call is TRBV2, the J call TRBJ2-3, with 8 bases that match TRBD2. V gave up 6 bases and J gave up 0 bases; unmatched junction bases: 14. The CDR3 extends over 18 amino acids. CDR1 and CDR2 (germline): SNHLY, FYNNEI. The CDR3 sequence: CASRAAPILAASTDTQYF. CDR3 coding DNA: TGTGCCAGCAGGGCCGCCCCAATACTAGCGGCTAGCACAGATACGCAGTATTTT.

Here the CDR3 reads CASSPTGGAYDEQFF. CDR3 in DNA: TGTGCCAGCAGCCCAACGGGGGGGGCTTACGATGAGCAGTTCTTC. The V gene is TRBV7-3, the J gene TRBJ2-1, with 8 positions matching TRBD2. V lost 5 bases, J lost 8 bases, and 11 bases stayed unmatched. The germline CDR1 and CDR2 sequences are SGHTA and FQGTGA. The CDR3 runs to 15 residues.

The chain recombines TRBV7-2 with TRBJ1-3; no clear D gene. The CDR3 has 15 amino acids. The V end was cut by 3 bases, the J end by 0 bases, with 9 bases between. CDR1 is SGHTA and CDR2 is FQGNSA in the germline V gene. The CDR3 protein is CASSFSKSSGNTIYF. The CDR3 coding sequence is TGTGCCAGCAGCTTCAGTAAAAGCTCTGGAAACACCATATATTTT.

This chain joins TRBV29-1 and TRBJ1-2; maybe TRBD1 (5 bases). V was trimmed by 6 bases and J by 8 bases, leaving 16 bases between them. Germline V lookup: CDR1 SQVTM, CDR2 ANQGSEA. The CDR3 runs 12 residues. The DNA for the CDR3 is TGCAGCGTGGGCACCAGGGCTGAGGGCTACACCTTC. Protein product: CSVGTRAEGYTF.